The sequence of this T cell receptor beta chain was determined in a study of cytomegalovirus exposure and HLA in healthy donors. The PCR used 60 Vbeta and 13 Jbeta primers. Sequencing used immunoSEQ multiplex PCR; TCRdb keeps in-frame clones, though not all of them. This sample carries roughly 120,000 clones, with approximately 0.93% going to the ten biggest clones. Germline V CDR1 and CDR2: SGHRS, YFSETQ. The length of the CDR3 is 14 residues. V was shortened by 4 bases and J by 2 bases, with 12 bases between the two germline ends. This chain connects TRBV5-1 to TRBJ2-5; a weak D match, TRBD1 (6 bases). Sequencing input: PBMCs. This TCR was recovered from a man between 18 and 35 years old in good health and CMV-seronegative. The CDR3 spells CASSPIRGQETQYF. CDR3 sequence (DNA): TGCGCCAGCAGCCCCATCAGGGGTCAAGAGACCCAGTACTTC.